One and the same sample provided the 18 T cell receptor beta chains below, sequenced in a study of glioma-infiltrating T cells after dendritic cell vaccination. Here immunoSEQ multiplex PCR was the method, and the copy in TCRdb shows in-frame clones only, minus some. Among 50,000 to 75,000 clones listed, more than 70% were seen once. This sample's time point: after dendritic cell vaccination, including at tumor progression/relapse. Material: blood, obtained after dendritic cell vaccination. These receptors came from a human donor with glioblastoma.

The rearrangement joins TRBV5-1 to TRBJ1-1; D is uncertain. Trimming left V 0 bases short and J 0 bases short, with 9 bases between. This CDR3 is built from 15 residues. The germline CDR1 and CDR2 sequences are SGHRS and YFSETQ. The chain's CDR3 is CASSLAAEVNTEAFF. The CDR3 DNA reads as TGCGCCAGCAGCTTGGCGGCAGAGGTGAACACTGAAGCTTTCTTT.

This clone is labeled medium-sized. The genes are TRBV6-5 and TRBJ1-2; tentatively, D is TRBD1 (5 bases). CDR3 length: 15 amino acids. V was clipped by 8 bases and J by 6 bases, with 22 bases between them. CDR1 MNHEY and CDR2 SVGAGI come from the germline V gene. CDR3 DNA: TGTGCCAGCTCCCCCCGCCGGGGGGTCTCACATGGCTACACCTTC. Amino acids: CASSPRRGVSHGYTF.

Only a few counts were recorded for this clone. The chain combines TRBV4-3 with TRBJ2-1, with a tentative D call TRBD2 (5 bases). This CDR3 region has 17 residues. The V end lost 0 bases, the J end lost 0 bases, and 12 bases lay between the germline ends. Germline values: CDR1 LGHNA, CDR2 YSLEER. The CDR3 DNA reads as TGCGCCAGCAGCCAAGATCTTGAGGGAAGCTCCTACAATGAGCAGTTCTTC. Translated, it gives CASSQDLEGSSYNEQFF.

This clone was counted a few times. The V gene is TRBV10-1, the J gene TRBJ1-2; D gene unclear. The CDR3 runs 13 residues. V gave up 4 bases and J gave up 3 bases, with 9 bases separating them. Germline V gene sequence: CDR1 WNHNN, CDR2 SYGVQD (reference sequence). The CDR3 loop is CASSATEDYGYTF. The DNA for the CDR3 is TGCGCCAGCAGTGCTACCGAGGACTATGGCTACACCTTC.

This clone was found a few times. This rearrangement joins TRBV29-1 to TRBJ1-5, with D perhaps matching TRBD1 (5 bases). CDR1 is SQVTM and CDR2 is ANQGSEA in the germline V gene. V dropped 3 bases and J dropped 13 bases, with 13 bases sitting between them. The CDR3 sequence is 11 residues long. The CDR3 bases are TGCAGCGTTGACGTGGGGGGGAGACAGCATTTT. The encoded protein is CSVDVGGRQHF.

Only a few counts were recorded for this clone. The chain recombines TRBV28 with TRBJ1-5; D might be TRBD1 (5 bases). V shed 5 bases and J shed 6 bases, with 26 bases lying between them. The CDR3 runs 18 residues. Germline V lookup: CDR1 MDHEN, CDR2 SYDVKM. CDR3 region: CASSPSLRDSGRGQPQHF. For the CDR3, the DNA is TGTGCCAGCAGTCCAAGTCTCCGGGACTCCGGTCGAGGTCAGCCCCAGCATTTT. Filled out from reference TRBV28 and TRBJ1-5, the complete variable domain reads DVKVTQSSRYLVKRTGEKVFLECVQDMDHENMFWYRQDPGLGLRLIYFSYDVKMKEKGDIPEGYSVSREKKERFSLILESASTNQTSMYLCASSPSLRDSGRGQPQHFGDGTRLSIL.

The V gene is TRBV7-6, the J gene TRBJ2-3, with TRBD1 as a possible D gene (5 bases). Germline values: CDR1 SGHVS, CDR2 FNYEAQ. Trimming took 2 bases from V and 1 from J, leaving 7 bases between them. The CDR3 sequence is 14 residues long. The CDR3 is CASSLQGGTDTQYF. The CDR3 nucleotides read TGTGCCAGCAGCTTACAGGGTGGCACAGATACGCAGTATTTT.

The gene calls are TRBV7-6 and TRBJ2-7, with 14 bases that match TRBD2. Germline CDR1 and CDR2: SGHVS and FNYEAQ. The junction had 6 bases not matched to a gene; V was cut back by 2 bases and J by 6 bases. CDR3 length: 16 residues. The DNA for the CDR3 is TGTGCCAGCAGCTTACCGACTAGCGGGGGGGCCGGCGAGCAGTACTTC. Translated, it gives CASSLPTSGGAGEQYF.

The chain has TRBV7-3 and TRBJ1-2; 9 nucleotides agree with TRBD1. V was pared by 1 base and J by 6 bases, with 0 bases of the junction left unmatched. Germline assignment: CDR1 SGHTA and CDR2 FQGTGA. CDR3 length: 13 residues. The CDR3 DNA sequence: TGTGCCAGCAGCTTAAGGACAGGGGATGGCTACACCTTC. Its protein product is CASSLRTGDGYTF.

The chain carries TRBV9 and TRBJ2-1, with 9 bases identical to TRBD1. V gave up 2 bases and J gave up 4 bases; unmatched junction bases: 10. Germline CDR1 SGDLS, CDR2 YYNGEE. The length of the CDR3 is 17 residues. DNA for the CDR3: TGTGCCAGCAGCGTCGCCTCGGGACAGGGCTTTTACAATGAGCAGTTCTTC. Its translation: CASSVASGQGFYNEQFF.

The chain uses TRBV30 and TRBJ2-5; the match to TRBD2 covers 15 bases. Germline assignment: CDR1 GTSNPN and CDR2 SVGIG (reference sequence). V dropped 2 bases and J dropped 5; count of bases not matched to a gene: 3. The CDR3 is 15 residues long. CDR3 nucleotide sequence: TGTGCCTGGAGTTGGACTAGCGGGGGGGGTGAGACCCAGTACTTC. It translates to CAWSWTSGGGETQYF. Using reference TRBV30 and TRBJ2-5 for the parts outside the CDR3, the full variable domain is SQTIHQWPATLVQPVGSPLSLECTVEGTSNPNLYWYRQAAGRGLQLLFYSVGIGQISSEVPQNLSASRPQDRQFILSSKKLLLSDSGFYLCAWSWTSGGGETQYFGPGTRLLVL.

The rearrangement joins TRBV11-2 to TRBJ1-5; no clear D. CDR1 is SGHAT and CDR2 is FQNNGV in the germline V gene. CDR3 length: 14 residues. V lost 0 bases and J 5 bases, leaving 8 bases between the germline ends. The CDR3 protein is CASSLDRSDQPQHF. DNA for the CDR3: TGTGCCAGCAGCTTAGACAGGTCCGATCAGCCCCAGCATTTT.

The gene calls are TRBV30 and TRBJ1-6; no definite D call. This CDR3 is 16 amino acids long. From germline, CDR1 is GTSNPN and CDR2 SVGIG (reference sequence). V was pared by 0 bases and J by 0 bases, with 9 bases between. The CDR3 here is CAWSVLGSSYNSPLHF. The CDR3 DNA is TGTGCCTGGAGTGTACTGGGGAGCTCCTATAATTCACCCCTCCACTTT.

The V gene is TRBV28, the J gene TRBJ1-5, with D possibly matching TRBD1 (6 bases). Trimming removed 6 bases at V and 0 bases at J, with 9 bases between. Germline CDR1 MDHEN, CDR2 SYDVKM. The CDR3 spans 14 residues. CDR3 sequence (DNA): TGTGCCAGCAGGCTACAGGGTAGCAATCAGCCCCAGCATTTT. It translates to CASRLQGSNQPQHF.

The chain joins TRBV19 to TRBJ1-4; the match to TRBD1 covers 8 bases. There are 14 residues in the CDR3. CDR1 LNHDA and CDR2 SQIVND come from the germline V gene (reference sequence). V lost 5 bases and J lost 5; bases outside the gene matches: 4. The CDR3 nucleotides read TGTGCCAGTAGTTCCCGGACAGGGAATGAAAAACTGTTTTTT. Encoded protein: CASSSRTGNEKLFF.

V gene TRBV7-9 combines with J gene TRBJ2-1, with 11 bases matching TRBD1. CDR3 length: 15 amino acids. V gave up 2 bases and J gave up 5 bases; unmatched junction bases: 2. Germline V lookup: CDR1 SEHNR, CDR2 FQNEAQ (reference sequence). CDR3 in DNA: TGTGCCAGCAGCTTACGGACAGGGGGCCACAATGAGCAGTTCTTC. Protein product: CASSLRTGGHNEQFF.

The V call is TRBV7-8, the J call TRBJ2-7; the match to TRBD2 covers 13 bases. The CDR3 length is 18 residues. V gave up 2 bases and J gave up 0 bases; unmatched junction bases: 7. Germline V gene lookup returns CDR1 SGHVS and CDR2 FQNEAQ. CDR3 region: CASSLLGTSGAGSYEQYF. The CDR3 DNA reads as TGTGCCAGCAGCTTATTGGGGACTAGCGGGGCTGGCTCCTACGAGCAGTACTTC. Filled out from reference TRBV7-8 and TRBJ2-7, the complete variable domain reads GAGVSQSPRYKVAKRGQDVALRCDPISGHVSLFWYQQALGQGPEFLTYFQNEAQLDKSGLPSDRFFAERPEGSVSTLKIQRTQQEDSAVYLCASSLLGTSGAGSYEQYFGPGTRLTVT.

This chain connects TRBV14 to TRBJ1-6; no reliable D call. V lost 3 bases, J lost 10 bases, and 10 bases lay in between. Germline V gene lookup returns CDR1 SGHDN and CDR2 FVKESK. The CDR3 sequence is 13 residues long. The DNA of the CDR3 is TGTGCCAGCAGCCAGTCAGGATTGTCACCCCTCCACTTT. Amino acids: CASSQSGLSPLHF.